The clone carrying this TCR beta chain was counted ten times or more. Germline CDR1 is SGHRS and CDR2 is YFSETQ. Trimming cost V 9 bases and J 4 bases, with 17 bases left between them. CDR3 length: 13 residues. PBMCs were collected from a roughly 10 ml volume of fresh peripheral blood. These data come from a study of T cells in Graves' hyperthyroidism and ophthalmopathy. Researchers took RNA transcripts and amplified the TCR beta CDR3 regions from them. TCR CDR3 underwent first-round RT-PCR with the HTBI primer set. In TCRdb, the multiplex PCR reads were re-called with MiXCR into one record per CDR3 protein. The sample has some 250,000 distinct CDR3 sequences; roughly 15% are singletons.

Sequencing was performed on blood. The V call is TRBV5-1, the J call TRBJ2-7, with D tentatively TRBD2 (5 bases). This clonotype was obtained from a woman aged 45-60 years with Graves' hyperthyroidism that later progressed to Graves' ophthalmopathy. Here the CDR3 reads CAIPEGSFYEQYF. CDR3 DNA sequence: TGCGCCATCCCCGAGGGCAGCTTTTACGAGCAGTACTTC. Based on the CDR3 plus reference TRBV5-1 and TRBJ2-7, the full variable domain is KAGVTQTPRYLIKTRGQQVTLSCSPISGHRSVSWYQQTPGQGLQFLFEYFSETQRNKGNFPGRFSGRQFSNSRSEMNVSTLELGDSALYLCAIPEGSFYEQYFGPGTRLTVT.